Listed below are T cell receptor beta chains from one sample, sequenced in a study of regulatory T cells in long-lasting Graves disease. MiXCR, run by TCRdb on the multiplex PCR reads, gives a single entry per CDR3 protein. The sample holds 350,000 to 550,000 distinct CDR3 sequences, roughly 15% seen once. These data were also filed under a second study, of T cells in Graves' hyperthyroidism and ophthalmopathy.

The sample consisted of peripheral blood mononuclear cells (PBMCs), taken at new diagnosis, from a patient treated with antithyroid drugs. The receptors were sampled from a woman between 18 and 29 years old with Graves disease. Each CDR3 is given with its conserved first and last residue. Fields, in order: D gene, clone size, J gene, V gene, CDR3 protein, CDR3 DNA. The D gene is left open where the match is weak. The size entry is marked missing in some rows and otherwise reads once, few, many or a size class.

D gene: TRBD2
clone size: -
J gene: TRBJ2-7
V gene: TRBV4-1
CDR3 protein: CASSQDGGGGAYEQYF
CDR3 DNA: TGCGCCAGCAGCCAGGACGGTGGGGGAGGGGCCTACGAGCAGTACTTC

D gene: TRBD2
clone size: many
J gene: TRBJ2-1
V gene: TRBV28
CDR3 protein: CASTRAGVPYNEQFF
CDR3 DNA: TGTGCCAGCACCCGAGCGGGAGTTCCATACAATGAGCAGTTCTTC

D gene: TRBD2
clone size: many
J gene: TRBJ2-5
V gene: TRBV27
CDR3 protein: CASSPWTSGSGETQYF
CDR3 DNA: TGTGCCAGCAGTCCTTGGACTAGCGGGAGTGGGGAGACCCAGTACTTC

D gene: -
clone size: -
J gene: TRBJ2-3
V gene: TRBV4-2
CDR3 protein: CASSSTSKLSTDTQYF
CDR3 DNA: TGTGCCAGCAGCTCCACTAGCAAACTAAGCACAGATACGCAGTATTTT

D gene: -
clone size: many
J gene: TRBJ2-7
V gene: TRBV5-6
CDR3 protein: CASSFGQTNDEQYF
CDR3 DNA: TGTGCCAGCAGCTTCGGACAGACCAACGACGAGCAGTACTTC

D gene: TRBD2
clone size: many
J gene: TRBJ2-5
V gene: TRBV10-3
CDR3 protein: CAISPTGLADQETQYF
CDR3 DNA: TGTGCCATCAGCCCAACGGGACTAGCGGACCAAGAGACCCAGTACTTC

D gene: TRBD1
clone size: many
J gene: TRBJ2-7
V gene: TRBV20-1
CDR3 protein: CSARDRDRVYEQYF
CDR3 DNA: TGCAGTGCTAGGGACCGGGACAGGGTTTACGAGCAGTACTTC

D gene: -
clone size: -
J gene: TRBJ1-4
V gene: TRBV7-9
CDR3 protein: CATRRATNEKLFF
CDR3 DNA: TGTGCCACCCGCAGGGCAACTAATGAAAAACTGTTTTTT

D gene: -
clone size: many
J gene: TRBJ2-5
V gene: TRBV6-5
CDR3 protein: CASSYSFGGEETQYF
CDR3 DNA: TGTGCCAGCAGTTACTCGTTTGGGGGAGAAGAGACCCAGTACTTC

D gene: -
clone size: -
J gene: TRBJ2-7
V gene: TRBV6-1
CDR3 protein: CASSVVLKPYEQYF
CDR3 DNA: TGTGCCAGCAGCGTTGTATTAAAACCCTACGAGCAGTACTTC

D gene: TRBD2
clone size: -
J gene: TRBJ2-3
V gene: TRBV6-1
CDR3 protein: CASSTYFVQREDRDTQYF
CDR3 DNA: TGTGCCAGCAGCACGTACTTTGTCCAGCGGGAGGATAGGGATACGCAGTATTTT

D gene: -
clone size: many
J gene: TRBJ2-1
V gene: TRBV5-4
CDR3 protein: CASSLNSLSYNEQFF
CDR3 DNA: TGTGCCAGCAGCTTGAACTCCCTCTCGTACAATGAGCAGTTCTTC

D gene: -
clone size: -
J gene: TRBJ2-2
V gene: TRBV28
CDR3 protein: CASSRLGHLNTGELFF
CDR3 DNA: TGTGCCAGCAGCAGATTGGGACACCTGAACACCGGGGAGCTGTTTTTT

D gene: TRBD2
clone size: many
J gene: TRBJ2-1
V gene: TRBV20-1
CDR3 protein: CSAMPGTSGRRDEQFF
CDR3 DNA: TGCAGTGCGATGCCTGGGACTAGCGGGAGAAGGGATGAGCAGTTCTTC

D gene: TRBD1
clone size: many
J gene: TRBJ2-5
V gene: TRBV12-3/TRBV12-4
CDR3 protein: CASSQTTGGRETQYF
CDR3 DNA: TGTGCCAGCAGTCAAACGACAGGGGGGAGAGAGACCCAGTACTTC

D gene: -
clone size: many
J gene: TRBJ2-1
V gene: TRBV20-1
CDR3 protein: CSAADAGIYNEQFF
CDR3 DNA: TGCAGTGCGGCAGACGCCGGGATATACAATGAGCAGTTCTTC

D gene: -
clone size: -
J gene: TRBJ1-1
V gene: TRBV6-2/TRBV6-3
CDR3 protein: CASSELRGREDTEAFF
CDR3 DNA: TGTGCCAGCAGTGAACTTCGGGGCAGGGAGGACACTGAAGCTTTCTTT

D gene: -
clone size: -
J gene: TRBJ1-1
V gene: TRBV5-1
CDR3 protein: CASSLLVMNTEAFF
CDR3 DNA: TGCGCCAGCAGCTTGCTAGTAATGAACACTGAAGCTTTCTTT

D gene: TRBD1
clone size: -
J gene: TRBJ2-3
V gene: TRBV5-1
CDR3 protein: CASSLLGQGVTDTQYF
CDR3 DNA: TGCGCCAGCAGCTTGTTGGGACAGGGGGTCACAGATACGCAGTATTTT

D gene: TRBD1
clone size: many
J gene: TRBJ1-1
V gene: TRBV7-8
CDR3 protein: CASSPPGQGISTEAFF
CDR3 DNA: TGTGCCAGCAGCCCACCGGGACAGGGAATAAGCACTGAAGCTTTCTTT

D gene: TRBD1
clone size: -
J gene: TRBJ2-4
V gene: TRBV3-1
CDR3 protein: CASSLRTGGGIQYF
CDR3 DNA: TGTGCCAGCAGCCTCCGGACAGGGGGCGGCATTCAGTACTTC

D gene: TRBD2
clone size: once
J gene: TRBJ2-3
V gene: TRBV7-6
CDR3 protein: CASSLHTGGTDTQYF
CDR3 DNA: TGTGCCAGCAGCCTCCACACGGGGGGAACAGATACGCAGTATTTT

D gene: -
clone size: many
J gene: TRBJ1-5
V gene: TRBV3-1
CDR3 protein: CASSQLGMPQHF
CDR3 DNA: TGTGCCAGCAGCCAACTAGGGATGCCCCAGCATTTT

D gene: -
clone size: many
J gene: TRBJ2-4
V gene: TRBV12-3/TRBV12-4
CDR3 protein: CASSPGQYRGAKNIQYF
CDR3 DNA: TGTGCCAGCAGCCCCGGACAGTATAGGGGAGCCAAAAACATTCAGTACTTC

D gene: TRBD1
clone size: many
J gene: TRBJ2-5
V gene: TRBV28
CDR3 protein: CASSLSGGQETQYF
CDR3 DNA: TGTGCCAGCAGTTTATCAGGGGGCCAAGAGACCCAGTACTTC

D gene: TRBD2
clone size: -
J gene: TRBJ2-6
V gene: TRBV7-3
CDR3 protein: CASSLTLAGATSGANVLTF
CDR3 DNA: TGTGCCAGCAGCTTAACTCTAGCGGGAGCCACCTCTGGGGCCAACGTCCTGACTTTC

D gene: -
clone size: many
J gene: TRBJ2-7
V gene: TRBV7-2
CDR3 protein: CASSFRPAPYEQYF
CDR3 DNA: TGTGCCAGCAGCTTTAGACCCGCCCCCTACGAGCAGTACTTC

D gene: TRBD1
clone size: many
J gene: TRBJ1-5
V gene: TRBV20-1
CDR3 protein: CSAAQGAGQPQHF
CDR3 DNA: TGCAGTGCGGCACAGGGGGCGGGCCAGCCCCAGCATTTT

D gene: -
clone size: few
J gene: TRBJ2-1
V gene: TRBV7-2
CDR3 protein: CAERGTFNEQFF
CDR3 DNA: TGTGCAGAGAGGGGGACTTTCAATGAGCAGTTCTTC

D gene: TRBD1
clone size: many
J gene: TRBJ2-7
V gene: TRBV5-1
CDR3 protein: CASSWTGGEYEQYF
CDR3 DNA: TGCGCCAGCAGCTGGACAGGGGGCGAGTACGAGCAGTACTTC

D gene: TRBD1
clone size: -
J gene: TRBJ1-5
V gene: TRBV18
CDR3 protein: CASSPTDRGSDSNQPQHF
CDR3 DNA: TGTGCCAGCTCACCAACGGACAGGGGGTCCGATAGCAATCAGCCCCAGCATTTT

D gene: -
clone size: many
J gene: TRBJ2-2
V gene: TRBV11-1
CDR3 protein: CASSPRGSGELFF
CDR3 DNA: TGTGCCAGCAGCCCCAGGGGTTCGGGGGAGCTGTTTTTT

D gene: -
clone size: many
J gene: TRBJ1-1
V gene: TRBV28
CDR3 protein: CASKESTGENTEAFF
CDR3 DNA: TGTGCCAGCAAGGAATCGACAGGAGAGAACACTGAAGCTTTCTTT

D gene: TRBD1
clone size: many
J gene: TRBJ2-1
V gene: TRBV7-2
CDR3 protein: CASSQGQANYNEQFF
CDR3 DNA: TGTGCCAGCAGCCAGGGACAGGCGAATTACAATGAGCAGTTCTTC

D gene: -
clone size: few
J gene: TRBJ2-7
V gene: TRBV25-1
CDR3 protein: CASSVLQDSYEQYF
CDR3 DNA: TGTGCCAGCAGTGTCTTACAGGACTCCTACGAGCAGTACTTC

D gene: TRBD1
clone size: few
J gene: TRBJ1-1
V gene: TRBV9
CDR3 protein: CASSQGGQAGTEAFF
CDR3 DNA: TGTGCCAGCAGCCAAGGAGGACAGGCGGGCACTGAAGCTTTCTTT

D gene: -
clone size: -
J gene: TRBJ2-3
V gene: TRBV20-1
CDR3 protein: CSARSPVLLERYF
CDR3 DNA: TGCAGTGCTAGGTCACCGGTCCTATTGGAGCGGTACTTC

D gene: -
clone size: -
J gene: TRBJ1-2
V gene: TRBV4-1
CDR3 protein: CASSQDLPRGGNYGYTF
CDR3 DNA: TGCGCCAGCAGCCAAGATCTCCCTCGGGGGGGGAACTATGGCTACACCTTC

D gene: -
clone size: few
J gene: TRBJ2-1
V gene: TRBV6-1
CDR3 protein: CASHQGTYNEQFF
CDR3 DNA: TGTGCCAGCCATCAGGGGACTTACAATGAGCAGTTCTTC

D gene: -
clone size: many
J gene: TRBJ1-1
V gene: TRBV28
CDR3 protein: CASSFRGVDEAFF
CDR3 DNA: TGTGCCAGCAGTTTTCGGGGGGTTGATGAAGCTTTCTTT

D gene: TRBD1
clone size: -
J gene: TRBJ1-2
V gene: TRBV28
CDR3 protein: CASSSQGYGTGDYGYTF
CDR3 DNA: TGTGCCAGCAGTTCCCAGGGTTACGGGACAGGGGACTATGGCTACACCTTC

D gene: TRBD1
clone size: many
J gene: TRBJ2-5
V gene: TRBV3-1
CDR3 protein: CASSRIPGQQETQYF
CDR3 DNA: TGTGCCAGCAGCCGAATACCGGGACAGCAAGAGACCCAGTACTTC

D gene: TRBD2
clone size: many
J gene: TRBJ2-1
V gene: TRBV19
CDR3 protein: CASSLNTGTSGTEQFF
CDR3 DNA: TGTGCCAGTAGTTTAAACACCGGGACTAGCGGGACCGAGCAGTTCTTC

D gene: -
clone size: few
J gene: TRBJ2-1
V gene: TRBV18
CDR3 protein: CASSPPVGGNEQFF
CDR3 DNA: TGTGCCAGCTCACCACCCGTGGGGGGCAATGAGCAGTTCTTC

D gene: -
clone size: -
J gene: TRBJ1-6
V gene: TRBV27
CDR3 protein: CASRTGLGDSPLHF
CDR3 DNA: TGTGCCAGCAGAACAGGGCTAGGGGATTCACCCCTCCACTTT

D gene: -
clone size: many
J gene: TRBJ2-3
V gene: TRBV2
CDR3 protein: CASSELVLPSTDTQYF
CDR3 DNA: TGTGCCAGCAGTGAATTGGTTCTACCTAGCACAGATACGCAGTATTTT

D gene: -
clone size: -
J gene: TRBJ2-5
V gene: TRBV28
CDR3 protein: CASSFTQGWETKYF
CDR3 DNA: TGTGCCAGCAGTTTTACACAGGGATGGGAGACAAAGTACTTC

D gene: -
clone size: few
J gene: TRBJ2-7
V gene: TRBV7-9
CDR3 protein: CASSLAPGGDPTSYEQYF
CDR3 DNA: TGTGCCAGCAGCTTAGCCCCCGGGGGCGACCCAACTTCCTACGAGCAGTACTTC

D gene: -
clone size: many
J gene: TRBJ1-1
V gene: TRBV7-9
CDR3 protein: CASSLGWGNPNTEAFF
CDR3 DNA: TGTGCCAGCAGCTTAGGTTGGGGAAACCCGAACACTGAAGCTTTCTTT

D gene: -
clone size: few
J gene: TRBJ2-3
V gene: TRBV19
CDR3 protein: CASTPTGTSTDTQYF
CDR3 DNA: TGTGCCAGTACCCCGACAGGAACTAGCACAGATACGCAGTATTTT

D gene: TRBD1
clone size: -
J gene: TRBJ1-2
V gene: TRBV6-9
CDR3 protein: CASSSSDRFPYGYTF
CDR3 DNA: TGTGCCAGCAGTTCGTCGGACAGGTTTCCCTATGGCTACACCTTC

D gene: TRBD2
clone size: -
J gene: TRBJ2-1
V gene: TRBV27
CDR3 protein: CASSALSGKYDEQFF
CDR3 DNA: TGTGCCAGCAGTGCACTTAGCGGGAAATACGATGAGCAGTTCTTC

D gene: TRBD2
clone size: few
J gene: TRBJ2-1
V gene: TRBV27
CDR3 protein: CASRAGGSGDGSSYNEQFF
CDR3 DNA: TGTGCCAGCCGGGCGGGCGGGAGCGGGGATGGGAGCTCCTACAATGAGCAGTTCTTC

D gene: -
clone size: many
J gene: TRBJ2-5
V gene: TRBV7-9
CDR3 protein: CASSFNAGQETQYF
CDR3 DNA: TGTGCCAGCAGCTTCAACGCTGGCCAAGAGACCCAGTACTTC

D gene: -
clone size: many
J gene: TRBJ2-5
V gene: TRBV28
CDR3 protein: CASSSRPLRETQYF
CDR3 DNA: TGTGCCAGCAGTTCCAGACCATTGAGGGAGACCCAGTACTTC

D gene: -
clone size: -
J gene: TRBJ2-1
V gene: TRBV28
CDR3 protein: CASSLPGPTVDEQFF
CDR3 DNA: TGTGCCAGCAGTTTACCGGGCCCCACAGTGGATGAGCAGTTCTTC

D gene: -
clone size: -
J gene: TRBJ1-5
V gene: TRBV20-1
CDR3 protein: CSARETRGLNQPQHF
CDR3 DNA: TGCAGTGCTAGAGAGACCAGGGGCCTGAATCAGCCCCAGCATTTT

D gene: -
clone size: few
J gene: TRBJ2-6
V gene: TRBV28
CDR3 protein: CASRYKLHSGANVLTF
CDR3 DNA: TGTGCCAGCAGATATAAATTGCACTCTGGGGCCAACGTCCTGACTTTC

D gene: -
clone size: many
J gene: TRBJ2-5
V gene: TRBV29-1
CDR3 protein: CSVGKGVLETQYF
CDR3 DNA: TGCAGCGTTGGGAAAGGAGTCTTGGAGACCCAGTACTTC